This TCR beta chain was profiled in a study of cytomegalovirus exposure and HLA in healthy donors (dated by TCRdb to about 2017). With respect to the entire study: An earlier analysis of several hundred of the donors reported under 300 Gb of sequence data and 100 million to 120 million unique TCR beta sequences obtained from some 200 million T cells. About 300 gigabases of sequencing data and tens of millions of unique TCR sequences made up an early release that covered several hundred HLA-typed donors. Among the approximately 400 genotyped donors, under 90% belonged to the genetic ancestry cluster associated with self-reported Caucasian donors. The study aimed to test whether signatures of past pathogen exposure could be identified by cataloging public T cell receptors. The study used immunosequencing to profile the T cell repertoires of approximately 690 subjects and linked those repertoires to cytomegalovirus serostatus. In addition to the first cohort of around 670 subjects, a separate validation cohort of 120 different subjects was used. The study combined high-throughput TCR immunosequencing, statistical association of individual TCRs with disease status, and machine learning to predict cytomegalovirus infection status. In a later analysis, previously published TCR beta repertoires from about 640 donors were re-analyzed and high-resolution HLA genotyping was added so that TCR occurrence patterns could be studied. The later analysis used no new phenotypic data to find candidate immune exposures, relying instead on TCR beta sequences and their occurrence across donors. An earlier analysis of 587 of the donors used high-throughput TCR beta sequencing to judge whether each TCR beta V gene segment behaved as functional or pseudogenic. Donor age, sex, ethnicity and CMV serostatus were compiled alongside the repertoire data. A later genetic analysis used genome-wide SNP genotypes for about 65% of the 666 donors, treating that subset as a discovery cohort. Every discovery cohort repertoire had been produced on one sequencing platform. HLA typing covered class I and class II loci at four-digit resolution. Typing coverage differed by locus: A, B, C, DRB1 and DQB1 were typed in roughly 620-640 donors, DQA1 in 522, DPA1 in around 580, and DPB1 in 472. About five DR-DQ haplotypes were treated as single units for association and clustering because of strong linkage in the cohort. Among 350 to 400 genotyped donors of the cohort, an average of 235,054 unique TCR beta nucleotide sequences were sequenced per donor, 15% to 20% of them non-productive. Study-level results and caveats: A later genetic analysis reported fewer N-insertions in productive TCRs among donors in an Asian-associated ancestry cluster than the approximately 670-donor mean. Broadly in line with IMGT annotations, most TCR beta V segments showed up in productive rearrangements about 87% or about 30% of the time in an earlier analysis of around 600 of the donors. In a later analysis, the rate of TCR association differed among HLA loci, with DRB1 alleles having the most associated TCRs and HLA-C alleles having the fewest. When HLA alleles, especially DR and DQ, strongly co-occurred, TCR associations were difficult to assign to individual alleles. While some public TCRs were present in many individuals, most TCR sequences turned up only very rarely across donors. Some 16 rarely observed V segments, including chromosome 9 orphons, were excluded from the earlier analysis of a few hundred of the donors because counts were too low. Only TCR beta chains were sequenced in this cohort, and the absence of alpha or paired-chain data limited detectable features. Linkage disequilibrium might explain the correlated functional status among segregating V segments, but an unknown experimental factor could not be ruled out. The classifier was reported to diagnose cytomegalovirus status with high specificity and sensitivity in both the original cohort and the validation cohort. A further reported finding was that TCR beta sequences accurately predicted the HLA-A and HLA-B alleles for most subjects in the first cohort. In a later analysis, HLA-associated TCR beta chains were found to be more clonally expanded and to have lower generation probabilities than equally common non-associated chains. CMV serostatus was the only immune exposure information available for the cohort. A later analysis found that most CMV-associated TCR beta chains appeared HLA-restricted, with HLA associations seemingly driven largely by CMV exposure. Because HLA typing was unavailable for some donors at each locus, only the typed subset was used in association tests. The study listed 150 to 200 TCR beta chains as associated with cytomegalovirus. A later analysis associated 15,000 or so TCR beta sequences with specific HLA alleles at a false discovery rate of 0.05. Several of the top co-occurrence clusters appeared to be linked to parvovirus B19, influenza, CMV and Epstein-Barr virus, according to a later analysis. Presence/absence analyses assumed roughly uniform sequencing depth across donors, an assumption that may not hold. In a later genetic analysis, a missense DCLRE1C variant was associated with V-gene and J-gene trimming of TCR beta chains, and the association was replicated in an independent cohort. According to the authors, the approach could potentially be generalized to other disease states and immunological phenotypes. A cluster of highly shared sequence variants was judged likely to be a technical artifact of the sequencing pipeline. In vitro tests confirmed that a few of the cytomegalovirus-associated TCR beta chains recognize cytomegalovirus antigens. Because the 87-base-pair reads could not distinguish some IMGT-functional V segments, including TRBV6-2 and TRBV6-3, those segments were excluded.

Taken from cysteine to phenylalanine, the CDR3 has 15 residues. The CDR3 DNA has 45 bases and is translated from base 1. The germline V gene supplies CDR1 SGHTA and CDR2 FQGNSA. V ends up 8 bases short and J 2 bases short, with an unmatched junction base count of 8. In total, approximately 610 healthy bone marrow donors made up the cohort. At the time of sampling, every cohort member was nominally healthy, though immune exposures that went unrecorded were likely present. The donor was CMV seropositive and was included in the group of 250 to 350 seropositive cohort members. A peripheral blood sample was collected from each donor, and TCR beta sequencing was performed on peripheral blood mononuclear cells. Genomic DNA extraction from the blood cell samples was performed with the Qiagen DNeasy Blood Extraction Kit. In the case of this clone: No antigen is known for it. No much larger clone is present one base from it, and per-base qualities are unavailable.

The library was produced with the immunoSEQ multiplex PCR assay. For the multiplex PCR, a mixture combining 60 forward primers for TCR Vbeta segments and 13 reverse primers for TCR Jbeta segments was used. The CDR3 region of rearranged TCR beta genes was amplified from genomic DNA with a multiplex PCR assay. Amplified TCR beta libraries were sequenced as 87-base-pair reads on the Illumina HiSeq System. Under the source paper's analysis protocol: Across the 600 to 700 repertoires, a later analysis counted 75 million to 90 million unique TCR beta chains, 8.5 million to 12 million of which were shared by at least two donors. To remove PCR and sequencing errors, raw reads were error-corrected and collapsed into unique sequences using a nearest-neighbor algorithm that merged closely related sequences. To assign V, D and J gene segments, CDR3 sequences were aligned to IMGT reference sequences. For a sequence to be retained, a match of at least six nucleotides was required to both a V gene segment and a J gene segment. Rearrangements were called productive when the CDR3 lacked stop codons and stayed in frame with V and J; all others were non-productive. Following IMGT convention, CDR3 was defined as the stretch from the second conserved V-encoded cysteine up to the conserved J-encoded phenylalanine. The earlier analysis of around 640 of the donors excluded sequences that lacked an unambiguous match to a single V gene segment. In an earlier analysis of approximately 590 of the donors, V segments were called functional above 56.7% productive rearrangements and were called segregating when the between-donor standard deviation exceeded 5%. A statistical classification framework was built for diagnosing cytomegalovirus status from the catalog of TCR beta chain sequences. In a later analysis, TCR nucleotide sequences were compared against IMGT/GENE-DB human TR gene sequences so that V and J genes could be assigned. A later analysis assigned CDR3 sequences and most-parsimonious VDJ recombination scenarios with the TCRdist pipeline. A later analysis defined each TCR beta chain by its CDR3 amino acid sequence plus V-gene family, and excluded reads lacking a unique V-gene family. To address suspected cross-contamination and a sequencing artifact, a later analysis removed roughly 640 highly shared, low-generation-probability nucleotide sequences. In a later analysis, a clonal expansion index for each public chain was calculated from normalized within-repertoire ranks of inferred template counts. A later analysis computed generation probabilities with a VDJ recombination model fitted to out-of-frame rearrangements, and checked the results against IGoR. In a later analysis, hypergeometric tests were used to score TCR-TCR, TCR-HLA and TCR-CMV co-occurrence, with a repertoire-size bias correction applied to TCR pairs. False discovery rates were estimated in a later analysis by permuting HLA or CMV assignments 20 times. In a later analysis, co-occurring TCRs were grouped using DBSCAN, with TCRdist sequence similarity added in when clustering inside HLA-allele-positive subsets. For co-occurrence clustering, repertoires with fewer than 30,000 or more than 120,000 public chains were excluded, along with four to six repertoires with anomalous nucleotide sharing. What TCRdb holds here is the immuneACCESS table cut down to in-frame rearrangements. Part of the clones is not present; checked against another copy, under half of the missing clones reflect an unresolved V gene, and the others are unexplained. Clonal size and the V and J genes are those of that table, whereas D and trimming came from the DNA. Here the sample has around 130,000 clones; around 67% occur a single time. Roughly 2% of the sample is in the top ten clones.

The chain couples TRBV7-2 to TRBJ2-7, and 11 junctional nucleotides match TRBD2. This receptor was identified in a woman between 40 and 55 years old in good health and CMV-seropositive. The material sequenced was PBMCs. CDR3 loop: CASSLIAGGTYEQYF. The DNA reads TGTGCCAGCTCCCTCATAGCGGGGGGGACCTACGAGCAGTACTTC.